The 11 T cell receptor beta chains given below trace back to one sample, sequenced in a study of T-cell reconstitution after alpha-beta-depleted transplantation in children. Preparation of the TCRbeta library used unique molecular identifiers. TCRdb reprocessed the PCR reads via MiXCR and lists one record per CDR3 protein. The sample consists of around 600,000 distinct CDR3 sequences, under 25% of them appearing once. This specimen consisted of PBMCs, mostly from graft donor cells, obtained 360 days after TCRalphabeta/CD19-depleted stem cell transplant. The receptor source for this set is a boy younger than two who had a stem cell transplant for acute myeloid leukemia, so the T cells may come from the graft donor.

This clonotype was detected only a few times. The V call is TRBV20-1, the J call TRBJ2-5; D unresolved. The CDR3 extends over 11 amino acids. Germline V gives CDR1 DFQATT, CDR2 SNEGSKA (reference sequence). Trimming removed 4 bases at V and 3 bases at J, with 6 bases between. The CDR3 reads CSANRKETQYF. The CDR3 region has the DNA TGCAGTGCTAATAGGAAAGAGACCCAGTACTTC.

The sample holds a few counts of this clonotype. V usage is TRBV5-1 and J usage is TRBJ2-1, with D tentatively TRBD1 (6 bases). Trimming left V 0 bases short and J 5 bases short, with 18 bases between. Germline V gives CDR1 SGHRS, CDR2 YFSETQ. There are 17 residues in the CDR3. DNA of the CDR3: TGCGCCAGCAGCTTGGCTCCGGGACAACGGATAAACAATGAGCAGTTCTTC. It translates to CASSLAPGQRINNEQFF. The full variable domain, with the rest looked up from reference TRBV5-1 and TRBJ2-1, is KAGVTQTPRYLIKTRGQQVTLSCSPISGHRSVSWYQQTPGQGLQFLFEYFSETQRNKGNFPGRFSGRQFSNSRSEMNVSTLELGDSALYLCASSLAPGQRINNEQFFGPGTRLTVL.

The chain joins TRBV20-1 to TRBJ2-3; TRBD1 matches 7 bases. CDR3 length: 14 residues. Germline trimming cut 7 bases from V and 5 bases from J; bases unmatched to any gene: 12. Germline CDR1 reads DFQATT; CDR2 reads SNEGSKA (reference sequence). CDR3 in amino acids: CSVGQEQSGDTQYF. The CDR3 nucleotides are TGCAGTGTCGGACAGGAGCAATCCGGAGATACGCAGTATTTT.

This chain uses TRBV6-2 or TRBV6-3 with TRBJ1-5; a weak D match, TRBD1 (6 bases). The CDR3 is 18 amino acids. Germline V gene data show CDR1 as MNHEY and CDR2 as SVGEGT. Trimming took off 0 bases at V and 0 bases at J, with 15 bases between the two ends. The CDR3, as DNA: TGTGCCAGCAGTTACTCGAAGGACAGCCCTTATAGCAATCAGCCCCAGCATTTT. Its protein is CASSYSKDSPYSNQPQHF.

The J gene is TRBJ2-7, the V gene TRBV7-2, with D maybe TRBD2 (5 bases). With 5 bases removed from V and 0 bases from J, the gap between germline ends came to 14 bases. The CDR3 runs to 15 residues. In germline, CDR1 is SGHTA, CDR2 FQGNSA. The CDR3 here is CASSPTRVLSYEQYF. For the CDR3, the DNA is TGTGCCAGCAGCCCAACTAGAGTCCTCTCCTACGAGCAGTACTTC.

This clonotype was observed at least ten times. This chain joins TRBV6-1 and TRBJ2-3, with D perhaps TRBD2 (6 bases). This CDR3 is built from 14 residues. Germline loops: CDR1 MNHNS, CDR2 SASEGT. Trimming stripped 6 bases from V and 4 bases from J, with 14 bases between. The CDR3 spells CASRRLVIPDTQYF. Written as DNA, the CDR3 is TGTGCCAGCAGGAGACTAGTTATCCCAGATACGCAGTATTTT.

This clonotype was counted at least ten times. The V call is TRBV28, the J call TRBJ2-5; no reliable D call. The V end lost 2 bases, the J end lost 5 bases, and 12 bases lay between the germline ends. CDR1 MDHEN and CDR2 SYDVKM come from the germline V gene. This CDR3 has 14 residues. This CDR3 is CASSLSAFGETQYF. For the CDR3, the DNA is TGTGCCAGCAGTTTAAGTGCGTTTGGGGAGACCCAGTACTTC.

This clonotype has just a few counts. This chain uses TRBV2 with TRBJ2-2; 8 nucleotides match TRBD2. Germline trimming cut 4 bases from V and 2 bases from J; bases unmatched to any gene: 6. Germline CDR1 is SNHLY and CDR2 is FYNNEI. The CDR3 runs 16 residues. DNA for the CDR3: TGTGCCAGCAGTGTACGCGGGGGGCTTAACACCGGGGAGCTGTTTTTT. Protein sequence: CASSVRGGLNTGELFF.

The gene calls are TRBV5-1 and TRBJ2-7; 7 bases line up with TRBD2. Germline loops: CDR1 SGHRS, CDR2 YFSETQ. The V segment lost 4 bases and the J segment 1 base; nucleotides outside the gene matches: 5. This CDR3 spans 14 amino acids. CDR3 in amino acids: CASSPSGKSYEQYV. CDR3 in DNA: TGCGCCAGCAGCCCAAGCGGGAAATCCTACGAGCAGTACGTC.

The genes are TRBV20-1 and TRBJ2-1, with D maybe TRBD1 (6 bases). The CDR3 loop spans 15 amino acids. V dropped 0 bases and J dropped 7 bases, with 16 bases sitting between them. Germline CDR1 reads DFQATT; CDR2 reads SNEGSKA (reference sequence). The CDR3 spells CSARDPRGDWNEQFF. The CDR3 nucleotides read TGCAGTGCTAGAGACCCCAGGGGAGATTGGAATGAGCAGTTCTTC.

The chain has TRBV7-6 and TRBJ2-2; D may be TRBD1 (8 bases). Germline assignment: CDR1 SGHVS and CDR2 FNYEAQ. This CDR3 has 17 residues. V dropped 4 bases and J dropped 6 bases, with 21 bases sitting between them. The CDR3 is CASSYRGGLVIAGELFF. Here the CDR3 DNA reads TGTGCCAGCAGCTACAGGGGGGGCTTGGTAATCGCCGGGGAGCTGTTTTTT.